This TCR beta chain was profiled in a study of shared clonotypes between healthy human individuals. In germline, CDR1 is MNHEY, CDR2 SVGAGI. Trimming took off 2 bases at V and 3 bases at J, with 16 bases between the two ends. This CDR3 contains 16 residues. The study separated CD4+ cells into CD45RA+ naive and CD45RA-negative memory subsets. For sorted subsets, about 190 ng DNA per replicate equaled some 27,000 T cell genomes. Assay: immunoSEQ multiplex PCR; the TCRdb copy retains only in-frame clones and omits some. The table shows about 2.5 million clones, with 85% to 95% occurring only once. General study points: A handful of donors held roughly 5% of naive CD4 clonotypes in common. Researchers found naive subsets generally carried larger estimated richness than memory subsets.

A remark on this clone: Its specificity is not known.

The receptor's source is a man aged 18-30 years in good health. Some clones in this sample may be carry-over from other donors' samples. Sequenced sample: naive CD4+ T cells from PBMCs. Subset denoted: CD45RA+ positively selected. The chain employs TRBV6-5 and TRBJ1-2; possible D gene TRBD1, 6 bases. The CDR3 spells CASSYRGVQGDYGYTF. CDR3 DNA sequence: TGTGCCAGCAGTTACCGAGGGGTACAGGGTGACTATGGCTACACCTTC.